The entry below gives a single TCR beta chain sequence along with its context. The sample is drawn from a study of blood T cell repertoires in COVID-19. Generated by immunoSEQ multiplex PCR, the TCRdb table keeps only in-frame clones and is missing some. The profile shows about 240,000 clones, 80% to 85% of them singletons. The receptor was isolated from a woman between 55 and 75 years old with active or convalescent COVID-19. Material for sequencing was peripheral blood.

CDR3 DNA sequence: TGTGCCAGTTATGACGACCAGGGGTATGGTGGCTACACCTTC. It encodes CASYDDQGYGGYTF. The rearrangement uses TRBV19 and TRBJ1-2; a possible D gene is TRBD1 (6 bases). Trimming cost V 8 bases and J 7 bases, with 20 bases left between them. In germline, CDR1 is LNHDA, CDR2 SQIVND (reference sequence). The CDR3 sequence is 14 residues long.